The 6 T cell receptor beta chains below all came from one sample that was sequenced in a study of cytomegalovirus exposure and HLA in healthy donors. The PCR had 60 Vbeta and 13 Jbeta primers. Profiling relied on immunoSEQ multiplex PCR, and the TCRdb table lists in-frame clones only, not all of them. The profile shows tens of thousands of clones, about 78% of them singletons. The sample taken for sequencing was PBMCs. The receptors were gathered from a male donor in good health and CMV-seronegative.

The J gene is TRBJ2-2, the V gene TRBV11-2, with 7 nucleotides matching TRBD2. The V gene end was trimmed by 5 bases and the J gene end by 8 bases; junction bases not matched to a gene: 14. This CDR3 comprises 16 residues. Germline V gene data show CDR1 as SGHAT and CDR2 as FQNNGV. The CDR3 spells CASSPPGLVQAGELFF. For the CDR3, the DNA is TGTGCCAGCAGCCCACCTGGACTAGTACAGGCTGGGGAGCTGTTTTTT.

The chain uses TRBV6-6 and TRBJ2-1; 8 bases map to TRBD1. There are 15 residues in the CDR3. After removal of 6 bases from V and 4 bases from J, the junction contained 8 bases not matched to a gene. Germline loops: CDR1 MNHNY, CDR2 SVGAGI (reference sequence). CDR3 sequence (DNA): TGTGCCAGCAGCCCGACAGGGGACTTTTACAATGAGCAGTTCTTC. Amino acid sequence: CASSPTGDFYNEQFF.

The chain joins TRBV29-1 to TRBJ1-2; TRBD1 aligns across 7 bases. Germline V gene lookup returns CDR1 SQVTM and CDR2 ANQGSEA. The length of the CDR3 is 12 residues. The V gene end was trimmed by 6 bases and the J gene end by 4 bases; junction bases not matched to a gene: 5. CDR3: CSVEQGSYGYTF. The DNA for the CDR3 is TGCAGCGTCGAACAGGGGAGCTATGGCTACACCTTC.

The V call is TRBV6-5, the J call TRBJ2-7; 10 bases map to TRBD2. With 3 bases clipped from V and 4 bases from J, the junction kept 3 bases outside the gene matches. The CDR3 is 14 amino acids. Germline V gene sequence: CDR1 MNHEY, CDR2 SVGAGI. DNA for the CDR3: TGTGCCAGCAGTTATGGTAGCGGGGGGTACGAGCAGTACTTC. Protein product: CASSYGSGGYEQYF.

This chain joins TRBV29-1 and TRBJ2-5, with 7 bases matching TRBD2. The CDR3 loop spans 15 amino acids. Germline V CDR1 and CDR2: SQVTM, ANQGSEA. V was pared by 3 bases and J by 5 bases, with 12 bases of the junction left unmatched. The CDR3 loop reads CSVDSRAGVSETQYF. The CDR3 bases are TGCAGCGTTGATAGTAGGGCGGGAGTAAGTGAGACCCAGTACTTC.

This chain connects TRBV5-1 to TRBJ2-1, with 7 bases lining up with TRBD1. The CDR3 extends over 14 amino acids. Trimming removed 4 bases from V and 5 bases from J; junction bases left unmatched: 6. Per the germline V gene, CDR1 is SGHRS and CDR2 is YFSETQ. DNA of the CDR3: TGCGCCAGCAGCCTAGGGACAGTCCACAATGAGCAGTTCTTC. Translating it yields CASSLGTVHNEQFF.